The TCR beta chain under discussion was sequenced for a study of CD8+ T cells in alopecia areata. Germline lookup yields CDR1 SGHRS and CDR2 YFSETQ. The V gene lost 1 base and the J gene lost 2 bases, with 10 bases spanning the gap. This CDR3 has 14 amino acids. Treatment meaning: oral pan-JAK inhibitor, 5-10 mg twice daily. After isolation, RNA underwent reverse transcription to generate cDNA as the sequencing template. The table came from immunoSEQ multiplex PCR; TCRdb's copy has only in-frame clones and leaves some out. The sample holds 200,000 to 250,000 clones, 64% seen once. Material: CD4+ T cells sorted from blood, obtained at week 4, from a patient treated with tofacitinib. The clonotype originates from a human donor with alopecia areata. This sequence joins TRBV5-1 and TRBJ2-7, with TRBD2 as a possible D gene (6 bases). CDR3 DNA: TGCGCCAGCAGCTTGTTCGGGGGAGCCTACGAGCAGTACTTC. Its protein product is CASSLFGGAYEQYF.